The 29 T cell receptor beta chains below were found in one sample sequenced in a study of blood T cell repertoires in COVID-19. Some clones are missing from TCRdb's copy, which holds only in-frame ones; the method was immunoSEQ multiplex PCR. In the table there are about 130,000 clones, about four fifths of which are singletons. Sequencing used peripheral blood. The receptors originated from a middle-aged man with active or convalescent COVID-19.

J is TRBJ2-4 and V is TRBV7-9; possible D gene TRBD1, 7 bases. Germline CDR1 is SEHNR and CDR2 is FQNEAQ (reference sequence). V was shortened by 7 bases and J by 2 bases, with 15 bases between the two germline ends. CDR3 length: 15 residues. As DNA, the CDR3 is TGTGCCAGCACAAATGCAGGGGGGCCCAAAAACATTCAGTACTTC. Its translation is CASTNAGGPKNIQYF. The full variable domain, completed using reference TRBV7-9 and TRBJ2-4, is DTGVSQNPRHKITKRGQNVTFRCDPISEHNRLYWYRQTLGQGPEFLTYFQNEAQLEKSRLLSDRFSAERPKGSFSTLEIQRTEQGDSAMYLCASTNAGGPKNIQYFGAGTRLSVL.

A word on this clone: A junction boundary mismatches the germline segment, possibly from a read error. In nucleotides, the CDR3 is TGTGCTAGCAGCTCGAGCGGGGGCCTCACAGATACGCAGTATTTT. It specifies CASSSSGGLTDTQYF. The genes are TRBV7-7 and TRBJ2-3; TRBD2 aligns across 8 bases. This CDR3 is 15 amino acids long. Germline assignment: CDR1 SSHAT and CDR2 FNYEAQ (reference sequence). Combining the CDR3 with reference TRBV7-7 and TRBJ2-3 gives the whole variable domain GAGVSQSPRYKVTKRGQDVTLRCDPISSHATLYWYQQALGQGPEFLTYFNYEAQPDKSGLPSDRFSAERPEGSISTLTIQRTEQRDSAMYRCASSSSGGLTDTQYFGPGTRLTVL.

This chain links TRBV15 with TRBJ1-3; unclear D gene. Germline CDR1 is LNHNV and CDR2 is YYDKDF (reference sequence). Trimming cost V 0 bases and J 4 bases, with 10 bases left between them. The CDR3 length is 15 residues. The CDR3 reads CATSRDYTQGNTIYF. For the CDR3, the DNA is TGTGCCACCAGCAGAGATTACACCCAGGGAAACACCATATATTTT.

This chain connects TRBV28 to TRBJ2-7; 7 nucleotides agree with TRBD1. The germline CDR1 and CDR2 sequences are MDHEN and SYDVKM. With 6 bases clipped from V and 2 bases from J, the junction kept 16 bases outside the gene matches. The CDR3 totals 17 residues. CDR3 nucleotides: TGTGCCAGCAGCCCCGCACCTTACAGGGGACGGACCTACGAGCAGTACTTC. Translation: CASSPAPYRGRTYEQYF.

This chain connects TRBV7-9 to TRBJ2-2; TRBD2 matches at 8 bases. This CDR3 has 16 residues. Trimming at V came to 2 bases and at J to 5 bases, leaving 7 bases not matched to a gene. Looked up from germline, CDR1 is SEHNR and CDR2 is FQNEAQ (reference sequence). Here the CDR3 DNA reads TGTGCCAGCAGCTTACAGCGGGAGAGCATTACCGGGGAGCTGTTTTTT. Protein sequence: CASSLQRESITGELFF.

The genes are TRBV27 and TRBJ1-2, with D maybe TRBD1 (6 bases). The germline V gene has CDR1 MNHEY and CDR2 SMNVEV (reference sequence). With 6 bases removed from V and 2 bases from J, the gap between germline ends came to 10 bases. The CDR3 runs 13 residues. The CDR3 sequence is CASRRQENYGYTF. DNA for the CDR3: TGTGCCAGCAGGCGACAGGAGAACTATGGCTACACCTTC.

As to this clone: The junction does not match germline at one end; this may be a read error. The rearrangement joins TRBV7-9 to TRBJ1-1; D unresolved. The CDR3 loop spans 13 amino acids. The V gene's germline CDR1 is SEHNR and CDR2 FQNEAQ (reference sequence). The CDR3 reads CASSLDMNTEAFF. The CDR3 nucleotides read TGTGCCAGCAGTTTAGATATGAACACTGAAGCTTTCTTT.

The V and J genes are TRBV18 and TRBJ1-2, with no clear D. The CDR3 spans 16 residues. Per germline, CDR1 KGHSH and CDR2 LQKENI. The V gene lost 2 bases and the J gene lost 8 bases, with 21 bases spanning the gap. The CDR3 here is CASSPMANLPGKGYTF. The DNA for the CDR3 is TGTGCCAGCTCACCAATGGCCAACTTGCCGGGGAAAGGCTACACCTTC.

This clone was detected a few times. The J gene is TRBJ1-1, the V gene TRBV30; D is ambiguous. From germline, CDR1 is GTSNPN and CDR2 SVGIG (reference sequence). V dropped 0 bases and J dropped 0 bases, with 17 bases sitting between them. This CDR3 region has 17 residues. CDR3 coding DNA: TGTGCCTGGAGTGTACCATGGTATAGTTTATTGAACACTGAAGCTTTCTTT. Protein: CAWSVPWYSLLNTEAFF.

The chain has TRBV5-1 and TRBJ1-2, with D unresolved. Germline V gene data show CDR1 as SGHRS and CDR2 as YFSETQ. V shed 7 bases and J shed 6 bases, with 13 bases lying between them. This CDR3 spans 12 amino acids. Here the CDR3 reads CASSLGWDGYTF. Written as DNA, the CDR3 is TGCGCCAGCTCCCTAGGATGGGATGGCTACACCTTC.

As DNA, the CDR3 is TGTGCCAGCAGTTCACGGGACTCCTGGGATGGCTACACCTTC. It yields the protein CASSSRDSWDGYTF. The chain carries TRBV27 and TRBJ1-2; the D gene is possibly TRBD1 (5 bases). Trimming cost V 4 bases and J 6 bases, with 15 bases left between them. The CDR3 runs to 14 residues. Germline lookup yields CDR1 MNHEY and CDR2 SMNVEV (reference sequence).

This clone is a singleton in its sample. DNA of the CDR3: TGTGCCAGCAGCCAAGGACCGACTACGGCAGATACGCAGTATTTT. It codes for CASSQGPTTADTQYF. This chain joins TRBV3-1 (or the pseudogene TRBV3-2) and TRBJ2-3, with D tentatively TRBD2 (5 bases). V was shortened by 1 base and J by 4 bases, with 12 bases between the two germline ends. The length of the CDR3 is 15 residues. CDR1 and CDR2 (germline): LGHDT, YNNKEL (reference sequence).

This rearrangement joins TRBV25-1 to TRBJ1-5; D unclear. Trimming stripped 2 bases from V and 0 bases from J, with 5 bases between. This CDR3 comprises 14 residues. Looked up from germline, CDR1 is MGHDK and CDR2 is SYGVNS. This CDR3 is CASSENSSNQPQHF. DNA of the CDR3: TGTGCCAGCAGTGAAAACAGTAGCAATCAGCCCCAGCATTTT.

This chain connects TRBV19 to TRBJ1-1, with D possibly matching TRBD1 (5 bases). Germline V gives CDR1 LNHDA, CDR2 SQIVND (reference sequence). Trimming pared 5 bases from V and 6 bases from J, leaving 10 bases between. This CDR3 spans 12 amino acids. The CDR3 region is CASSPGAPEAFF. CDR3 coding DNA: TGTGCCAGTAGTCCTGGGGCCCCTGAAGCTTTCTTT.

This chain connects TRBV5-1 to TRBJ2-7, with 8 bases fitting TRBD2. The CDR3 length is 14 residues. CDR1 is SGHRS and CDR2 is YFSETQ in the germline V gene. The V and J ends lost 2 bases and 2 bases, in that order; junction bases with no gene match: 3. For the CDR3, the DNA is TGCGCCAGCAGCTTTAGCGGGGAGGCCTACGAGCAGTACTTC. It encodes CASSFSGEAYEQYF.

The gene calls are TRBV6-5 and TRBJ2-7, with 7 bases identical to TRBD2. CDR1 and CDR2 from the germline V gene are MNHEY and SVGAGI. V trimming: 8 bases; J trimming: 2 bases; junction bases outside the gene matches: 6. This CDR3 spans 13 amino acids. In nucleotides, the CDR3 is TGTGCCAGCGTGCGGGGGAGCCCCTACGAGCAGTACTTC. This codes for CASVRGSPYEQYF.

Here the CDR3 DNA reads TGTGCCAGCAGCCAAGATAGTTCTAGCGGGAGTAGGACAGATACGCAGTATTTT. It yields the protein CASSQDSSSGSRTDTQYF. The chain couples TRBV3-1 (or the pseudogene TRBV3-2) to TRBJ2-3, with 10 bases fitting TRBD2. CDR1 is LGHDT, CDR2 YNNKEL, per germline (reference sequence). The CDR3 runs 18 residues. V shed 0 bases, J shed 3 bases, and the junction held 9 bases outside the gene matches.

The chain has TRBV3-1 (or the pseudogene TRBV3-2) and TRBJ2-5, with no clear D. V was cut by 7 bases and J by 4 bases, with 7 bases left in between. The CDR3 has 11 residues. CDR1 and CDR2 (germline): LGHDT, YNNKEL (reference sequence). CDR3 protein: CASTHGETQYF. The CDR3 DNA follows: TGTGCCAGCACCCACGGAGAGACCCAGTACTTC.

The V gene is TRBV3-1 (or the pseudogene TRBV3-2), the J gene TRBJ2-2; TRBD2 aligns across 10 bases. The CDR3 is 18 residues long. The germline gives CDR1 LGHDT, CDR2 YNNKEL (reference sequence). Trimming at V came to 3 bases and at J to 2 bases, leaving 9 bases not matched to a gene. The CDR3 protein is CASSHAGSGRANTGELFF. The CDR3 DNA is TGTGCCAGCAGCCACGCCGGCAGCGGGAGGGCAAACACCGGGGAGCTGTTTTTT.

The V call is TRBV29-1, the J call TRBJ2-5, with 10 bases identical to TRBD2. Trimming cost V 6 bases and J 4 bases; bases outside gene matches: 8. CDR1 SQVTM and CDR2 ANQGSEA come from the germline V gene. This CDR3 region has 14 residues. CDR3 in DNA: TGCAGCGTCAAGGGAGCGGGAGGGGGAGAGACCCAGTACTTC. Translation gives CSVKGAGGGETQYF.

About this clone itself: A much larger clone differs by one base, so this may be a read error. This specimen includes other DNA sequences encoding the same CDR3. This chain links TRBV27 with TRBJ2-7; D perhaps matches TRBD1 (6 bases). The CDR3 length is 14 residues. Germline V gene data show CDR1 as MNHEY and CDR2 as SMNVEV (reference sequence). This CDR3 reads CASSSTGASYEQYF. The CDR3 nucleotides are TGTGCCAGCAGTTCGACAGGTGCCAGCTACGAGCAATACTTC.

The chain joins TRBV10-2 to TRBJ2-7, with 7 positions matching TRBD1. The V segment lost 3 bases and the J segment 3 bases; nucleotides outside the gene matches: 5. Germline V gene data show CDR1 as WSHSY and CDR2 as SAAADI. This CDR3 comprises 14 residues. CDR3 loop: CASSEYRGHYEQYF. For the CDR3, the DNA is TGCGCCAGCAGTGAATACAGGGGCCACTACGAGCAGTACTTC.

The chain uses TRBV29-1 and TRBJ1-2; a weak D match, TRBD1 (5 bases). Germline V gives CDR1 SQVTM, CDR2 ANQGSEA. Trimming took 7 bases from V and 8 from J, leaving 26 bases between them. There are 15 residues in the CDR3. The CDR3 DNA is TGCAGCGCCTCCGGGCAGGGTGTAATCGCGAGCGGCTACACCTTC. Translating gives CSASGQGVIASGYTF.

The CDR3: CASARDRVSGNTIYF. Here the CDR3 DNA reads TGTGCCAGCGCCCGGGACAGGGTCTCTGGAAACACCATATATTTT. J is TRBJ1-3 and V is TRBV2, with TRBD1 identical over 9 bases. After removal of 8 bases from V and 0 bases from J, the junction contained 5 bases not matched to a gene. This CDR3 comprises 15 residues. Germline values: CDR1 SNHLY, CDR2 FYNNEI.

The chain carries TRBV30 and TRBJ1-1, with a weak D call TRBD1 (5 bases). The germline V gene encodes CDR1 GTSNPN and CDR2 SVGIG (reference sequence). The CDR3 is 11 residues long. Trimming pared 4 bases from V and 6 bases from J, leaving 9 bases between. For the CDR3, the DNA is TGTGCCTGGATCCGACAGCCTGAAGCTTTCTTT. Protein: CAWIRQPEAFF.

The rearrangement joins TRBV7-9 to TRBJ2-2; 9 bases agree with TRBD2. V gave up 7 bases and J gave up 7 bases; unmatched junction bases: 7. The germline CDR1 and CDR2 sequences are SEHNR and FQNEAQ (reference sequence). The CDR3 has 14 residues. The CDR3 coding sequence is TGTGCCAGCATGGGGCTAGCGGGAAACGGGGAGCTGTTTTTT. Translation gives CASMGLAGNGELFF.

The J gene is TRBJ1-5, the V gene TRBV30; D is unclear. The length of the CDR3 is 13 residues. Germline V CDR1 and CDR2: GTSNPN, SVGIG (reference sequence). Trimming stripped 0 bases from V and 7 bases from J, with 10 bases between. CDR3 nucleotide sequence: TGTGCCTGGAGTGTGGAGGGAGCGCAGCCCCAGCATTTT. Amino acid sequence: CAWSVEGAQPQHF.

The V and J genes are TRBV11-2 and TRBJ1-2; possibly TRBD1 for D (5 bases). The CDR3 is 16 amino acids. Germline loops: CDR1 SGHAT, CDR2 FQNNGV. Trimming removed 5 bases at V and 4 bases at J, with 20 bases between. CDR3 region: CASSTSWGGSSYGYTF. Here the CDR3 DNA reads TGTGCCAGCAGCACCTCCTGGGGGGGGTCGAGCTATGGCTACACCTTC.

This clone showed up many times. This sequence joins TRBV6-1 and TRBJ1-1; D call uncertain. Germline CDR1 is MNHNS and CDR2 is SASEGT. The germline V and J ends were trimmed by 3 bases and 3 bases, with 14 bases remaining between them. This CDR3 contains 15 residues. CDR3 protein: CASSDRAWADTEAFF. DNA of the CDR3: TGTGCCAGCAGTGACCGCGCGTGGGCAGACACTGAAGCTTTCTTT.